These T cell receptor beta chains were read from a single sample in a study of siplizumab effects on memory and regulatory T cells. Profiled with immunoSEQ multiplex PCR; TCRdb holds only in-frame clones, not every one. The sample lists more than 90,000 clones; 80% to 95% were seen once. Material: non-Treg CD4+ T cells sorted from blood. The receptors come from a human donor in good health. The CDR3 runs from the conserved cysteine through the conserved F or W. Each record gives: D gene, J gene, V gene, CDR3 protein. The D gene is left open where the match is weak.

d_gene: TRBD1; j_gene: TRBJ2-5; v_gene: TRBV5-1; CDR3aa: CASRTGTVKETQYF
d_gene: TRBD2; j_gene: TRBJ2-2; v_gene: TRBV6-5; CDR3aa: CASSFGGEGTGELFF
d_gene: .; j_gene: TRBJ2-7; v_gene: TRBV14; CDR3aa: CASSQDLYEQYF
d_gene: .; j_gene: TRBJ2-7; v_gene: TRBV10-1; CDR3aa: CASSDGVYEQYF
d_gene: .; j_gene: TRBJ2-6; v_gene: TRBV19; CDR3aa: CASRALLGGSSGANVLTF
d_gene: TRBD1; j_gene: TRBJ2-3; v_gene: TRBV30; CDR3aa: CAGQGADTQYF
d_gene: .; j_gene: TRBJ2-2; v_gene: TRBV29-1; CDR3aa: CSVEENTGELFF
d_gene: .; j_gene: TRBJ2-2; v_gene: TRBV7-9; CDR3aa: CASSLGVEGTGELFF
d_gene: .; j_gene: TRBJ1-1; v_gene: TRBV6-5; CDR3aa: CASSVPEHTEAFF
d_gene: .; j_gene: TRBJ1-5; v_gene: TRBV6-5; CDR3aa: CASSSIQARNQPQHF
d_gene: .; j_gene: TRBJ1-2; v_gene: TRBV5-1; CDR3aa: CASSPGNYGYTF
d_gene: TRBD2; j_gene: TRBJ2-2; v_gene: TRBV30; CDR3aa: CAWSVTSGIVGELFF
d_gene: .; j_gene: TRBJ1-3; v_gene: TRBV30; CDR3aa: CAWVTDSGNTIYF
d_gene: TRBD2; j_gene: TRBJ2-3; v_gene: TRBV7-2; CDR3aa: CASSFSGRYADTQYF